The rows below give T cell receptor beta chains drawn from one sample of a study of long-term antiretroviral therapy in people with HIV. The data were produced by immunoSEQ multiplex PCR, yet TCRdb's version contains in-frame clones alone and is incomplete. The sample has tens of thousands of clones; about 95% are singletons. The sequencing here drew on unsorted PBMCs, taken 6 to 6.5 years after starting antiretroviral therapy. These receptors all stem from a man between 25 and 39 years old with HIV. The CDR3 runs from the conserved cysteine through the conserved F or W. Each record gives: D gene, J gene, clone size, V gene, CDR3 protein. The D gene is left open where the match is weak. The size field is filled for only some rows; it gives once, few, many or a size class.

-	TRBJ1-1	once	TRBV5-6	CASSYGIGGTEAFF
TRBD1	TRBJ1-1	-	TRBV19	CASSIETGFGEAFF
-	TRBJ2-3	-	TRBV9	CASSVVGVWGADTQYF
TRBD1	TRBJ1-5	few	TRBV19	CASSMTGGAGNQPQHF
TRBD1	TRBJ1-4	-	TRBV30	CAWSAQGDEKLFF
-	TRBJ1-4	-	TRBV2	CASSDWPAGSEKLFF
TRBD1	TRBJ2-7	-	TRBV9	CASSVGGQLFSYEQYF
-	TRBJ2-7	-	TRBV6-1	CASSTFTGSYEQYF
-	TRBJ2-7	-	TRBV25-1	CASSEFVVPYEQYF
-	TRBJ1-5	-	TRBV7-6	CASSSAQNQPQHF
-	TRBJ1-1	-	TRBV28	CASSLYGLGQINRNTEAFF
-	TRBJ1-3	-	TRBV7-2	CASRRETGNTIYF
-	TRBJ1-4	-	TRBV19	CASSYGTGVGEKLFF
-	TRBJ1-3	-	TRBV2	CASSEVLAGLSGNTIYF
TRBD1	TRBJ2-5	-	TRBV6-6	CASSTGQVETQYF
TRBD2	TRBJ2-1	few	TRBV5-5	CASSLGLAGGNEQFF
TRBD2	TRBJ2-1	-	TRBV28	CASSHPGTTNNEQFF
-	TRBJ2-7	-	TRBV11-2	CASSLGGGALEQYF
TRBD1	TRBJ1-4	-	TRBV19	CASSLDRDEKLFF
TRBD1	TRBJ1-1	-	TRBV5-1	CASTPGRQGLTEAFF
-	TRBJ1-2	-	TRBV13	CASSLGRSVGNYGYTF
TRBD2	TRBJ2-7	-	TRBV11-2	CASSPGLAGGEQYF
TRBD2	TRBJ2-1	once	TRBV4-1	CASSPSIGGRYNEQFF
-	TRBJ2-7	-	TRBV28	CASSFFTLMGEQYF
-	TRBJ1-5	-	TRBV28	CASSLARGNQPQHF
TRBD1	TRBJ1-2	-	TRBV6-1	CASSEKGQGSYGYTF
-	TRBJ1-2	-	TRBV7-9	CASSLGELRGYTF
TRBD2	TRBJ2-1	-	TRBV7-2	CASSPGGGGAKYNEQFF
TRBD2	TRBJ2-2	-	TRBV27	CASRLSGSSAGELFF
-	TRBJ2-7	-	TRBV28	CASSLSPTLATPTYYEQYF
-	TRBJ2-7	once	TRBV4-1	CASSQEHRSSYEQYF
TRBD1	TRBJ2-7	-	TRBV6-5	CASSRTGYSYEQYF
-	TRBJ2-7	-	TRBV10-3	CATQVELHYEQYF
TRBD2	TRBJ2-3	-	TRBV10-3	CAIWRGGITDTQYF
TRBD2	TRBJ2-3	-	TRBV9	CASSVGGRASADTQYF
TRBD2	TRBJ2-3	-	TRBV28	CASSRSGSLGDTQYF
TRBD1	TRBJ1-1	-	TRBV7-9	CASSLVGQGYMNTEAFF
-	TRBJ1-4	-	TRBV7-9	CASSLPKDSTNEKLFF
TRBD1	TRBJ2-3	-	TRBV15	CATSRAGTDTDTQYF
TRBD1	TRBJ1-1	-	TRBV5-1	CASTQGGLMNTEAFF
TRBD1	TRBJ1-2	-	TRBV2	CASSTTTGGGNGYTF
-	TRBJ1-5	-	TRBV19	CASSTRTGSNQPQHF
-	TRBJ1-2	-	TRBV30	CAWSPTGVFVYGYTF
-	TRBJ1-2	-	TRBV7-9	CASSLGGGRVLSGYTF
-	TRBJ1-5	-	TRBV28	CASSPPTGSGQPQHF
TRBD2	TRBJ2-7	-	TRBV7-8	CASSFLAGPTYEQYF
-	TRBJ1-1	-	TRBV4-2	CASSQVPRPPWGTEAFF
-	TRBJ1-1	-	TRBV5-1	CASALEMENTEAFF
-	TRBJ2-5	-	TRBV19	CASSIPSPHVGGETQYF
-	TRBJ2-7	-	TRBV5-1	CASSLSISNYRGYEQYF
TRBD2	TRBJ2-3	-	TRBV11-2	CASSARSGIGTDTQYF